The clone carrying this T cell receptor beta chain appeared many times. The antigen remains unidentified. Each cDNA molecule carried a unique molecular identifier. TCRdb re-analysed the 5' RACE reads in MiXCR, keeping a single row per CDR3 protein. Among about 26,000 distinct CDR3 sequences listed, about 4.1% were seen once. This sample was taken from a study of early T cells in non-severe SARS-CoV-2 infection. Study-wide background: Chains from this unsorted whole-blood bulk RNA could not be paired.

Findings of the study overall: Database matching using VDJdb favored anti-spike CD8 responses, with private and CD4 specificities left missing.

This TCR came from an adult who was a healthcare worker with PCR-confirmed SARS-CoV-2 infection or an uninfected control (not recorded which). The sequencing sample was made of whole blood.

CDR3: CASIQGNYGYTF. Written as DNA, the CDR3 is TGTGCCTCTATACAGGGGAACTATGGCTACACCTTC. This chain uses TRBV10-3 with TRBJ1-2; 7 bases agree with TRBD1. Unmatched junction bases numbered 5, after V lost 11 bases and J lost 2 bases. Germline V gives CDR1 ENHRY, CDR2 SYGVKD. The CDR3 covers 12 residues.